Below are 19 T cell receptor beta chains sequenced from a single sample in a study of shared clonotypes between healthy human individuals. Some clones are missing from TCRdb's copy, which holds only in-frame ones; the method was immunoSEQ multiplex PCR. The sample has a few hundred thousand clones; over 60% are singletons. The source material was PBMCs. The receptor source for this set is a woman between 40 and 50 years old in good health. Some clones in this sample may be carry-over from other donors' samples.

This rearrangement joins TRBV4-1 to TRBJ2-3; TRBD1 matches at 10 bases. The germline CDR1 and CDR2 sequences are MGHRA and YSYEKL. With V trimmed by 5 bases and J by 0 bases, 8 bases remained unmatched. The CDR3 totals 17 residues. Here the CDR3 DNA reads TGCGCCAGCAGCTTCCGGGACAGGGGATTTAGCACAGATACGCAGTATTTT. It yields the protein CASSFRDRGFSTDTQYF.

CDR3 protein: CASSIGARVLGGELFF. The CDR3 coding sequence is TGTGCCAGTAGTATAGGGGCCAGGGTGTTAGGCGGGGAGCTGTTTTTT. J is TRBJ2-2 and V is TRBV19, with D perhaps TRBD1 (5 bases). Trimming removed 1 base at V and 7 bases at J, with 16 bases between. CDR1 is LNHDA, CDR2 SQIVND, per germline (reference sequence). The CDR3 spans 16 residues.

This chain joins TRBV19 and TRBJ1-5, with D possibly being TRBD1 (6 bases). The CDR3 runs 14 residues. Per the germline V gene, CDR1 is LNHDA and CDR2 is SQIVND (reference sequence). Trimming stripped 5 bases from V and 4 bases from J, with 12 bases between. The CDR3 loop reads CASSEGTQNQPQHF. CDR3 in DNA: TGTGCCAGTAGTGAGGGGACACAAAATCAGCCCCAGCATTTT.

The CDR3 coding sequence is TGTGCCAGCAGTGTGGAACCGGATACCGGGGAGCTGTTTTTT. It is translated as CASSVEPDTGELFF. V and J are TRBV6-1 and TRBJ2-2, with D unresolved. The V gene's germline CDR1 is MNHNS and CDR2 SASEGT. Trimming removed 4 bases from V and 5 bases from J, with 11 bases in between. CDR3 length: 14 amino acids.

The rearrangement links TRBV2 to TRBJ1-4; weak D call: TRBD1 (6 bases). The germline CDR1 and CDR2 sequences are SNHLY and FYNNEI. Trimming took off 6 bases at V and 0 bases at J, with 17 bases between the two ends. This CDR3 has 17 residues. The CDR3 DNA follows: TGTGCCAGCAGCCCTGGCGTTTCAGGGGCAACTAATGAAAAACTGTTTTTT. Residues: CASSPGVSGATNEKLFF.

Comment on this clone: Other DNA sequences within the sample encode an identical CDR3. The CDR3 loop is CASSLVGGYEQYF. CDR3 in DNA: TGTGCCAGCAGCTTAGTAGGGGGCTACGAGCAGTACTTC. The chain employs TRBV7-8 and TRBJ2-7; D is possibly TRBD1 (6 bases). V shed 1 base and J shed 3 bases, with 7 bases lying between them. Germline CDR1 SGHVS, CDR2 FQNEAQ. CDR3 length equals 13 residues.

The chain employs TRBV5-1 and TRBJ1-2; 8 nucleotides line up with TRBD1. CDR1 is SGHRS, CDR2 YFSETQ, per germline. The CDR3 covers 16 residues. V shed 0 bases, J shed 3 bases, and the junction held 7 bases outside the gene matches. The CDR3 DNA sequence: TGCGCCAGCAGCTTGGGGAACAGGGGGAACTACTATGGCTACACCTTC. This translates into CASSLGNRGNYYGYTF.

Concerning this clone itself: A clone one base away is much larger, so this may be a read error. V gene TRBV6-1 combines with J gene TRBJ2-2; tentative D call: TRBD2 (6 bases). There are 13 residues in the CDR3. CDR1 and CDR2 from the germline V gene are MNHNS and SASEGT. The CDR3 here is CASSDLNTGGLFF. As DNA, the CDR3 is TGTGCCAGCAGTGACCTTAACACCGGGGGGCTGTTTTTT.

This clone showed up just a few times. The chain combines TRBV5-1 with TRBJ1-4; the D gene is possibly TRBD1 (5 bases). This CDR3 has 15 amino acids. CDR1 SGHRS and CDR2 YFSETQ come from the germline V gene. V lost 0 bases to trimming and J lost 5 bases, with 11 bases between them. CDR3 coding DNA: TGCGCCAGCAGCTTGGAGCAGGGTATGAATGAAAAACTGTTTTTT. Translating it yields CASSLEQGMNEKLFF.

This rearrangement joins TRBV11-3 to TRBJ1-1; TRBD1 aligns across 11 bases. The germline V gene encodes CDR1 SGHNT and CDR2 YENEEA. J lost 5 bases, V lost 1 base, and 6 bases had no gene match. The CDR3 runs to 16 residues. The CDR3 nucleotides are TGTGCCAGCAGCTTAGGAGGGGACAGGGGGAAAACTGAAGCTTTCTTT. This encodes CASSLGGDRGKTEAFF.

This clone occurred once. Mismatch with germline at one junction end may stem from a read error. The gene calls are TRBV28 and TRBJ1-1; tentative D call: TRBD1 (6 bases). Germline CDR1 MDHEN, CDR2 SYDVKM. The CDR3 consists of 15 residues. The CDR3 protein is CASTNPDRPGTEAFF. The CDR3 DNA is TGTGCTAGCACTAACCCTGACAGGCCGGGCACTGAAGCTTTCTTT.

This rearrangement joins TRBV5-1 to TRBJ2-7, with 14 bases fitting TRBD2. CDR1 is SGHRS, CDR2 YFSETQ, per germline. V lost 5 bases to trimming and J lost 7 bases; unmatched junction nucleotides: 8. The CDR3 is 15 amino acids. The CDR3 DNA reads TGCGCCAGCAGGCTTCAGGGACTAGCGGGAGAAGAGCAGTACTTC. Translated, it gives CASRLQGLAGEEQYF. The entire variable domain, with the rest obtained from reference TRBV5-1 and TRBJ2-7, is as follows: KAGVTQTPRYLIKTRGQQVTLSCSPISGHRSVSWYQQTPGQGLQFLFEYFSETQRNKGNFPGRFSGRQFSNSRSEMNVSTLELGDSALYLCASRLQGLAGEEQYFGPGTRLTVT.

In its sample, this clone was seen once. CDR3 nucleotides: TGTGCCAGCAGTCCGAGACGAGGGGTTGGAGCCGGAAACACCATATATTTT. It translates to CASSPRRGVGAGNTIYF. The chain is built from TRBV27 and TRBJ1-3, with D maybe TRBD1 (5 bases). This CDR3 is 17 amino acids long. The ends were cut back, 5 bases at V and 4 bases at J, with 21 bases in the middle. From germline, CDR1 is MNHEY and CDR2 SMNVEV (reference sequence).

V is TRBV11-2 and J is TRBJ2-2; no definite D call. Looked up from germline, CDR1 is SGHAT and CDR2 is FQNNGV. Trimming stripped 2 bases from V and 7 bases from J, with 8 bases between. The CDR3 length is 13 residues. CDR3 protein: CASSLSFGGELFF. The CDR3 bases are TGTGCCAGCAGCTTAAGTTTTGGCGGGGAGCTGTTTTTT.

Worth noting for this clone: The identical CDR3 is also encoded by other nucleotide sequences in the sample. The CDR3 nucleotides are TGTGCCAGCAGCTTGGGGGGTACGTACGAGCAGTACTTC. Its translation is CASSLGGTYEQYF. The rearrangement joins TRBV5-4 to TRBJ2-7; no definite D call. Germline V lookup: CDR1 SGHNT, CDR2 YYREEE (reference sequence). Trimming cost V 0 bases and J 4 bases, with 8 bases left between them. The CDR3 covers 13 residues.

A remark on this clone: A read error is the likely source, as a far larger clone sits one nucleotide away. The chain links TRBV5-1 to TRBJ1-5; D may be TRBD1 (5 bases). The CDR3 is 13 amino acids. Germline lookup yields CDR1 SGHRS and CDR2 YFSETQ. The germline V and J ends were trimmed by 0 bases and 6 bases, with 7 bases remaining between them. The CDR3 DNA reads as TGCGCCAGCAGCTTGGCGCAGGGTCAGCCCCAGCATTTT. As protein: CASSLAQGQPQHF. Based on the CDR3 plus reference TRBV5-1 and TRBJ1-5, the full variable domain is KAGVTQTPRYLIKTRGQQVTLSCSPISGHRSVSWYQQTPGQGLQFLFEYFSETQRNKGNFPGRFSGRQFSNSRSEMNVSTLELGDSALYLCASSLAQGQPQHFGDGTRLSIL.

The CDR3: CASSPSELARRTDTQYF. CDR3 DNA: TGTGCCAGCAGCCCTAGCGAACTAGCGCGCCGCACAGATACGCAGTATTTT. The gene calls are TRBV7-8 and TRBJ2-3; 7 positions agree with TRBD2. Germline V CDR1 and CDR2: SGHVS, FQNEAQ. The CDR3 loop spans 17 amino acids. V lost 5 bases to trimming and J lost 1 base; unmatched junction nucleotides: 12.

The chain couples TRBV7-7 to TRBJ2-5; D assignment may be TRBD1 or TRBD2 (5 bases each). V was cut by 2 bases and J by 7 bases, with 14 bases left in between. CDR3 size: 14 residues. The V gene's germline CDR1 is SSHAT and CDR2 FNYEAQ (reference sequence). In nucleotides, the CDR3 is TGTGCCAGCAGCTTATCCCGACAGAGCGGGACCCAGTACTTC. Protein: CASSLSRQSGTQYF.

CDR3 protein: CASSLTGGSTEAFF. The CDR3 coding sequence is TGTGCCAGCAGTCTGACAGGGGGGAGCACTGAAGCTTTCTTT. V usage is TRBV27 and J usage is TRBJ1-1; 9 nucleotides align to TRBD1. The V segment lost 5 bases and the J segment 4 bases; nucleotides outside the gene matches: 5. The CDR3 extends over 14 amino acids. Germline V lookup: CDR1 MNHEY, CDR2 SMNVEV (reference sequence).